This T cell receptor (beta chain) was identified during a study of memory CD4+ T cells and cytomegalovirus serostatus. Across the whole study: Healthy Belgian adult donors included about nine CMV-positive and approximately 25 CMV-negative people. The study, taken as a whole, reports: Each of fewer than 80 CMV-associated TCRbeta sequences occurred in one to five individuals. Repertoires predicted CMV serostatus with median bootstrapped AUC of about 0.95.

TCRdb's table, derived via immunoSEQ multiplex PCR, lists solely in-frame clones and lacks some. The repertoire holds about 92,000 clones, about 80% seen once, with 3.6% in the top ten. The germline gives CDR1 MDHEN, CDR2 SYDVKM. The CDR3 consists of 14 residues. Losses at the gene ends were 2 bases for V and 2 bases for J; bases not matched to a gene: 1. Single viable CD3+CD4+CD8-CD45RO+ cells were sorted as the memory CD4+ T cells. Donors' CMV status reflects serum IgG against pp150, pp28, p38, p52. On this clone itself: The antigen is unknown.

V usage is TRBV28 and J usage is TRBJ2-5, with TRBD1 identical over 8 bases. Specimen: memory CD4+ T cells from blood. The receptor's source is an adult in good health and CMV-seropositive. The CDR3 coding sequence is TGTGCCAGCAGTTTACAGGGGGCGCAAGAGACCCAGTACTTC. Encoded protein: CASSLQGAQETQYF. Combining the CDR3 with reference TRBV28 and TRBJ2-5 gives the whole variable domain DVKVTQSSRYLVKRTGEKVFLECVQDMDHENMFWYRQDPGLGLRLIYFSYDVKMKEKGDIPEGYSVSREKKERFSLILESASTNQTSMYLCASSLQGAQETQYFGPGTRLLVL.